This entry concerns a single T cell receptor beta chain. The CDR3 loop spans 17 amino acids. With 5 bases clipped from V and 7 bases from J, the junction kept 18 bases outside the gene matches. Germline-derived CDR1 and CDR2 are SGHNT and YYREEE (reference sequence). The sample comes from a study of blood T cell repertoires in COVID-19. Per the original data handling: Amplifying reference gene primers gave estimates of nucleated cell counts. Sequenced by immunoSEQ multiplex PCR; TCRdb stores in-frame clones only, minus some. V, J and clone size are those of that table, while D and trimming were read from the DNA. The repertoire holds 350,000 or so clones, 65% to 90% seen once, with roughly 4.2% in the top ten.

Material for sequencing was PBMCs or T cells enriched from blood (not recorded which). The chain recombines TRBV5-4 with TRBJ1-2; TRBD1 matches at 9 bases. This clonotype was obtained from a woman in her thirties or forties with acute COVID-19. The CDR3 sequence: CASSPVLDRGNARGYTF. The CDR3, as DNA: TGTGCCAGCAGTCCGGTGCTGGACAGGGGTAATGCTCGTGGCTACACCTTC.